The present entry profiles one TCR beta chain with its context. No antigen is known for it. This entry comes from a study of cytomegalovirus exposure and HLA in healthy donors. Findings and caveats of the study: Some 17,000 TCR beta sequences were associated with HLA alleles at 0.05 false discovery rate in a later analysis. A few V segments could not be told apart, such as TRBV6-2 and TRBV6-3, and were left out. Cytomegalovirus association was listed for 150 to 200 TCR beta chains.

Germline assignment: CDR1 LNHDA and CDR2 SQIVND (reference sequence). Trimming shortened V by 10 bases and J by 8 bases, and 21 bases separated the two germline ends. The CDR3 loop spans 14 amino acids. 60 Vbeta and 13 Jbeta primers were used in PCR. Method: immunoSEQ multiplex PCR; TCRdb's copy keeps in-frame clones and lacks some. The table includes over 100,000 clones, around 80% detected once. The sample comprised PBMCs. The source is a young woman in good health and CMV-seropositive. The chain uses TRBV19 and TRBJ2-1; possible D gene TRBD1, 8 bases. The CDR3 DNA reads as TGTGCCATACAGGGGGGGCGGGATAGCGATGAGCAGTTCTTC. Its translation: CAIQGGRDSDEQFF.